This T cell receptor (beta chain) was identified during a study of tumor and adjacent non-tumor tissue in lung cancer. Study-level points and caveats: Significantly higher TCR diversity was found in tumor than normal lung. Tumor TCR diversity, when higher, was linked to shorter survival.

No cell sorting was done before RNA was extracted from the tissue. Remarks on this clonotype: What it recognizes is unknown.

A modified ARM-PCR protocol with three rounds of nested PCR amplified TCRbeta. Each CDR3 protein gets one entry after TCRdb re-called the multiplex PCR reads with MiXCR. Among 89,000 or so distinct CDR3 sequences listed, about 61% were seen once. This receptor was taken from a man between 65 and 85 years old with non-small cell lung cancer. Material for sequencing was lung tumor tissue.

The CDR3 protein is CVNSLSSSGSSYEQYF. The CDR3 bases are TGTGTCAACAGTTTATCGTCTAGCGGGAGCTCCTACGAGCAGTACTTC. The gene calls are TRBV28 and TRBJ2-7; the match to TRBD2 covers 10 bases. The CDR3 has 16 residues. From germline, CDR1 is MDHEN and CDR2 SYDVKM.